This T cell receptor (beta chain) was profiled in a study of beta chain features in type 1 diabetes. The study's findings and limits: The study found that naive, central memory and Treg TCRB repertoires appeared more similar in patients than in healthy donors. Among patients with Type 1 diabetes, TCRB CDR3s were moderately but significantly shorter in every one of the four CD4+ subsets.

This clone was seen a few times. The target antigen is unknown. Every isolated RNA sample was fully reverse transcribed, so sequencing captured expressed TCRB transcripts. TCRdb's copy holds only in-frame clones and misses some; the assay was immunoSEQ multiplex PCR. The sample records 600,000 to 700,000 clones, under 15% being singletons. V gave up 4 bases and J gave up 3 bases; unmatched junction bases: 5. Per germline, CDR1 SGHAT and CDR2 FQNNGV. The CDR3 consists of 15 residues. Sequencing used naive CD4+ T cells from blood. V is TRBV11-2 and J is TRBJ2-3; 9 bases are a match to TRBD2. This clonotype was obtained from a man aged 30-40 years with type 1 diabetes. As DNA, the CDR3 is TGTGCCAGCAGCTCCGGGCTAGCGGGGACAGATACGCAGTATTTT. Translating it yields CASSSGLAGTDTQYF.